Reported below is one T cell receptor beta chain. The antigen is not known. Time point noted: pre-treatment sample, taken before nivolumab and TIL therapy. The immunoSEQ assay was v3. TCRdb keeps only in-frame clones here, not all; method: immunoSEQ multiplex PCR. Of about 60,000 clones in the sample, around 86% were seen once. CDR1 and CDR2 (germline): SGHTS, YDEGEE. V lost 6 bases, J lost 6 bases, and 10 bases stayed unmatched. The CDR3 covers 16 residues. This sample is part of a study of TIL therapy for anti-PD-1-resistant metastatic lung cancer. On the study more broadly: Progressing patients received lymphodepletion, expanded TIL infusion and IL-2. By whole-exome sequencing, median non-synonymous tumor mutation burden was around 1.5 mutations per megabase. Points from the study as a whole: Treatment-naive, never-smoker and oncogene-addicted patients were overrepresented in this highly selected cohort. Infused TIL clonotypes partially replaced the baseline blood repertoire, then decayed over months.

The gene calls are TRBV5-8 and TRBJ2-2; 11 bases line up with TRBD1. The sequence was obtained from a person aged 25 to 80 with non-small cell lung cancer. The input for sequencing was blood, taken at baseline. CDR3 in amino acids: CASIAYLGQGAGELFF. CDR3 DNA sequence: TGTGCCAGCATCGCTTACCTGGGACAGGGGGCCGGGGAGCTGTTTTTT.